These 18 T cell receptor beta chains came from one sample sequenced in a study of early stage breast cancer tumors. Clones were read by immunoSEQ multiplex PCR, and TCRdb kept only the in-frame ones, dropping some. The table lists about 9,500 clones, roughly 70% of them singletons. The sequenced material came from breast tumor tissue. The receptors stem from a person aged 45-60 years with breast cancer.

The rearrangement joins TRBV27 to TRBJ2-3; 11 nucleotides agree with TRBD2. CDR1 and CDR2 from the germline V gene are MNHEY and SMNVEV (reference sequence). The trim removed 5 bases at V and 6 bases at J, leaving 7 bases unmatched. The CDR3 has 15 residues. CDR3 sequence: CASSPSTSGMDTQYF. In DNA form, the CDR3 reads TGTGCCAGCAGTCCGTCGACTAGCGGGATGGATACGCAGTATTTT.

The V gene is TRBV30, the J gene TRBJ2-1; D call uncertain. This CDR3 is built from 13 residues. The V end was cut by 0 bases, the J end by 10 bases, with 13 bases between. CDR1 and CDR2 (germline): GTSNPN, SVGIG (reference sequence). The chain's CDR3 is CAWSVTSPREQFF. The CDR3 bases are TGTGCCTGGAGTGTAACCTCCCCTAGGGAGCAGTTCTTC. The entire variable domain, with the rest obtained from reference TRBV30 and TRBJ2-1, is as follows: SQTIHQWPATLVQPVGSPLSLECTVEGTSNPNLYWYRQAAGRGLQLLFYSVGIGQISSEVPQNLSASRPQDRQFILSSKKLLLSDSGFYLCAWSVTSPREQFFGPGTRLTVL.

The chain links TRBV5-1 to TRBJ1-2; no definite D call. The CDR3 has 14 residues. Germline V CDR1 and CDR2: SGHRS, YFSETQ. V gave up 1 base and J gave up 2 bases, with 9 bases separating them. CDR3 loop: CASSLHASNYGYTF. CDR3 bases: TGCGCCAGCAGCTTGCATGCCAGCAACTATGGCTACACCTTC.

This clone was picked up a small number of times. The rearrangement joins TRBV5-1 to TRBJ1-1, with D unresolved. The CDR3 runs to 15 residues. V lost 4 bases and J 3 bases, leaving 16 bases between the germline ends. Germline V gene lookup returns CDR1 SGHRS and CDR2 YFSETQ. This CDR3 is CASSRETLQDTEAFF. The CDR3, as DNA: TGCGCCAGCAGCAGAGAGACGCTTCAGGACACTGAAGCTTTCTTT.

There are a few counts of this clone. V gene TRBV13 combines with J gene TRBJ1-4, with D hard to call. Germline lookup yields CDR1 PRHDT and CDR2 FYEKMQ (reference sequence). V was clipped by 6 bases and J by 1 base, with 12 bases between them. This CDR3 has 15 residues. CDR3 region: CASSQRAGTNEKLFF. The CDR3, as DNA: TGTGCCAGCAGTCAGAGGGCGGGAACTAATGAAAAACTGTTTTTT.

J is TRBJ2-1 and V is TRBV29-1; D unclear. Germline V gene sequence: CDR1 SQVTM, CDR2 ANQGSEA. V dropped 6 bases and J dropped 0 bases, with 9 bases sitting between them. The CDR3 covers 13 residues. The CDR3 sequence is CSVRYDSYNEQFF. As DNA, the CDR3 is TGCAGCGTGAGATACGACTCCTACAATGAGCAGTTCTTC.

A few counts support this clone. This chain joins TRBV2 and TRBJ2-4, with 8 nucleotides matching TRBD1. From germline, CDR1 is SNHLY and CDR2 FYNNEI. The junction had 7 bases not matched to a gene; V was cut back by 3 bases and J by 6 bases. The CDR3 is made up of 15 amino acids. The CDR3 reads CASSESRQGRNIQYF. CDR3 DNA: TGTGCCAGCAGTGAGTCGAGACAGGGGAGAAACATTCAGTACTTC.

The chain joins TRBV7-9 to TRBJ1-1; no clear D. Trimming took 1 base from V and 0 from J, leaving 18 bases between them. The CDR3 has 18 residues. Germline CDR1 reads SEHNR; CDR2 reads FQNEAQ (reference sequence). The CDR3 bases are TGTGCCAGCAGCTTAGTCGGTTTTGGGATGAAAATGAACACTGAAGCTTTCTTT. Its translation is CASSLVGFGMKMNTEAFF. Full variable domain (remainder filled in from reference TRBV7-9 and TRBJ1-1): DTGVSQNPRHKITKRGQNVTFRCDPISEHNRLYWYRQTLGQGPEFLTYFQNEAQLEKSRLLSDRFSAERPKGSFSTLEIQRTEQGDSAMYLCASSLVGFGMKMNTEAFFGQGTRLTVV.

This chain connects TRBV6-6 to TRBJ1-2; maybe TRBD1 (5 bases). From germline, CDR1 is MNHNY and CDR2 SVGAGI (reference sequence). Trimming removed 7 bases at V and 5 bases at J, with 20 bases between. The CDR3 runs 15 residues. The CDR3 DNA is TGTGCCAGCACCGAACAAGTTGGGGGGATGTATGGCTACACCTTC. Amino acids: CASTEQVGGMYGYTF.

The V gene is TRBV6-1, the J gene TRBJ2-1, with D tentatively TRBD1 (8 bases). Germline lookup yields CDR1 MNHNS and CDR2 SASEGT. The CDR3 is 19 amino acids. With 1 base removed from V and 0 bases from J, the gap between germline ends came to 19 bases. The CDR3 nucleotides are TGTGCCAGCAGTGAAGGGACAGGGCTGGCGGGGGCCTCCTACAATGAGCAGTTCTTC. Its translation is CASSEGTGLAGASYNEQFF.

The chain carries TRBV6-5 and TRBJ1-6; D call uncertain. The germline CDR1 and CDR2 sequences are MNHEY and SVGAGI. The CDR3 runs 16 residues. Trimming pared 0 bases from V and 10 bases from J, leaving 16 bases between. CDR3: CASSYSTRPFRSPLHF. In DNA, the CDR3 is TGTGCCAGCAGTTACTCGACGCGACCCTTTAGGTCACCCCTCCACTTT.

This clone has just a few counts. The genes are TRBV27 and TRBJ2-1; D is perhaps TRBD1 or TRBD2 (5 bases each). From germline, CDR1 is MNHEY and CDR2 SMNVEV (reference sequence). Trimming shortened V by 5 bases and J by 1 base, and 21 bases separated the two germline ends. CDR3 length: 18 amino acids. The CDR3 DNA is TGTGCCAGCAGTCCCCAGGTGTGGGGACCGCCGTCCTACAATGAGCAGTTCTTC. Translated: CASSPQVWGPPSYNEQFF.

The chain has TRBV28 and TRBJ1-5; D is ambiguous. In germline, CDR1 is MDHEN, CDR2 SYDVKM. Between the trimmed V and J ends, which lost 5 bases and 0 bases, there was a span of 11 bases. CDR3 size: 15 residues. CDR3 residues: CASSDIEYSNQPQHF. The CDR3 DNA reads TGTGCCAGCAGTGACATCGAGTATAGCAATCAGCCCCAGCATTTT.

The chain joins TRBV28 to TRBJ1-4, with 10 positions matching TRBD1. The germline gives CDR1 MDHEN, CDR2 SYDVKM. This CDR3 comprises 18 residues. Trimming at V came to 5 bases and at J to 5 bases, leaving 14 bases not matched to a gene. The CDR3 DNA follows: TGTGCCAGCAGTCCCCCCAGACAGGGGGCCCTAGTAAATGAAAAACTGTTTTTT. Translated, it gives CASSPPRQGALVNEKLFF. The full variable domain, rest sourced from reference TRBV28 and TRBJ1-4, is DVKVTQSSRYLVKRTGEKVFLECVQDMDHENMFWYRQDPGLGLRLIYFSYDVKMKEKGDIPEGYSVSREKKERFSLILESASTNQTSMYLCASSPPRQGALVNEKLFFGSGTQLSVL.

V usage is TRBV6-5 and J usage is TRBJ1-2; possibly TRBD1 for D (5 bases). V dropped 0 bases and J dropped 6 bases, with 11 bases sitting between them. The germline V gene has CDR1 MNHEY and CDR2 SVGAGI. The CDR3 totals 14 residues. The CDR3, as DNA: TGTGCCAGCAGTTACTCGAGGGCAGGGAATGGCTACACCTTC. It encodes CASSYSRAGNGYTF.

The chain couples TRBV6-1 to TRBJ1-6; D unresolved. The length of the CDR3 is 15 residues. Germline V CDR1 and CDR2: MNHNS, SASEGT. Trimming removed 5 bases from V and 0 bases from J, with 8 bases in between. In DNA form, the CDR3 reads TGTGCCAGCAGTACAGCCAGCTCCTATAATTCACCCCTCCACTTT. Its protein is CASSTASSYNSPLHF.

This chain uses TRBV30 with TRBJ2-7, with D tentatively TRBD1 (6 bases). Trimming pared 3 bases from V and 2 bases from J, leaving 14 bases between. This CDR3 is 14 amino acids long. The germline gives CDR1 GTSNPN, CDR2 SVGIG (reference sequence). The CDR3 is CAWRSRGGAYEQYF. The CDR3 nucleotides are TGTGCCTGGAGGTCAAGAGGGGGAGCCTACGAGCAGTACTTC.

The chain combines TRBV5-1 with TRBJ2-3; a possible D gene is TRBD2 (5 bases). Trimming took 5 bases from V and 8 from J, leaving 15 bases between them. Germline V gene data show CDR1 as SGHRS and CDR2 as YFSETQ. This CDR3 has 13 residues. CDR3 DNA: TGCGCCAGCAGGGCGGATCTACGGGGTACGCAGTATTTT. It is translated as CASRADLRGTQYF.